The T cell receptor (beta chain) described here comes from a study of beta chain features in type 1 diabetes. This clone appeared a single time. Its antigen is as yet unknown. The isolated RNA, all of it, was reverse transcribed, so expressed TCRB transcripts were what got sequenced. Clones were sequenced by immunoSEQ multiplex PCR, and TCRdb holds only the in-frame ones, with some missing. The sample has 240,000 or so clones; approximately 14% are singletons. From germline, CDR1 is MNHNS and CDR2 SASEGT. The CDR3 totals 14 residues. With 5 bases removed from V and 5 bases from J, the gap between germline ends came to 15 bases. General study findings and limits: Cells carrying high TCR expression could end up over-represented when cDNA is sequenced. When VDJ junctions were examined, type 1 diabetes patients showed fewer insertions and more deletions. People with Type 1 diabetes carried modestly yet significantly shorter TCRB CDR3s in all four CD4+ subsets.

J is TRBJ1-1 and V is TRBV6-1; no definite D call. The sequence came from a man aged 25 to 40 with type 1 diabetes. The sequencing sample was made of naive CD4+ T cells from blood. The chain's CDR3 is CASSSNWAGTEAFF. The CDR3 DNA reads as TGTGCCAGCAGTTCCAATTGGGCGGGGACTGAAGCTTTCTTT.